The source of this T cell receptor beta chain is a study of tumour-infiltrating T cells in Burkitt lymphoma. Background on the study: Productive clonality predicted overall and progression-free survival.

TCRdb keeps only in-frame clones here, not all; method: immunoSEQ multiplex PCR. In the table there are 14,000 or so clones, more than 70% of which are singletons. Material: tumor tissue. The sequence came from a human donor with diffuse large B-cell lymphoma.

CDR3 sequence (DNA): TGTGCCAGCAGTGAATACGGGAGCTCCTACAATGAGCAGTTCTTC. Protein: CASSEYGSSYNEQFF. This chain uses TRBV6-1 with TRBJ2-1; a possible D gene is TRBD2 (6 bases). CDR1 and CDR2 (germline): MNHNS, SASEGT. The CDR3 spans 15 residues. V lost 2 bases and J lost 0, with 8 bases in between.